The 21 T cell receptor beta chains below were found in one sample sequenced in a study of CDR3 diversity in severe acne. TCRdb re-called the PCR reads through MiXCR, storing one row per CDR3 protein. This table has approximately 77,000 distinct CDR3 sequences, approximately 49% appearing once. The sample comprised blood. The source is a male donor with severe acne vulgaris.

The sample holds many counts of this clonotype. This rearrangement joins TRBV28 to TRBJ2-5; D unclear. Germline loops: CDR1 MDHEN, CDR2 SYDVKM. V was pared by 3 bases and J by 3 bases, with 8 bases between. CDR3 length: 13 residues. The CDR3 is CASSLAAEETQYF. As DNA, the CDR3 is TGTGCCAGCAGTTTGGCCGCAGAAGAGACCCAGTACTTC.

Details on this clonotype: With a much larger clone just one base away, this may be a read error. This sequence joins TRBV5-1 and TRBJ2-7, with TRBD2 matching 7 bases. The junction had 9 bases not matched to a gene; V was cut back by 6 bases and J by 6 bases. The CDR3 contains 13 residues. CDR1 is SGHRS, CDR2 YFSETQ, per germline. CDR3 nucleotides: TGCGCCAGCAACCGGGACTGGGGGGGCGAGCAGTACTTC. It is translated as CASNRDWGGEQYF.

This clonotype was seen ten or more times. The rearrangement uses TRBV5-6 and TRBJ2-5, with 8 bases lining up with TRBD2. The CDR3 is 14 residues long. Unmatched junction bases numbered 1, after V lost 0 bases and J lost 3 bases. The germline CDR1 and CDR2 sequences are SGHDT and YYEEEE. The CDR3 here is CASSLGSGKETQYF. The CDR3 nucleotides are TGTGCCAGCAGCTTGGGTAGCGGGAAAGAGACCCAGTACTTC.

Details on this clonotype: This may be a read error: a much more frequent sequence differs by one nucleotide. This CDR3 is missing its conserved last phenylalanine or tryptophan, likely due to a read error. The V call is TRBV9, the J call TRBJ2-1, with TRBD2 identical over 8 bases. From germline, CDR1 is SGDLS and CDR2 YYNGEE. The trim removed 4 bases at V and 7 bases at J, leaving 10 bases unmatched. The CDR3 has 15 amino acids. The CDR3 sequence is CASSPGGIPLNEQFY. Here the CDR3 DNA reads TGTGCCAGCAGCCCGGGGGGGATTCCCCTTAATGAGCAGTTCTAC.

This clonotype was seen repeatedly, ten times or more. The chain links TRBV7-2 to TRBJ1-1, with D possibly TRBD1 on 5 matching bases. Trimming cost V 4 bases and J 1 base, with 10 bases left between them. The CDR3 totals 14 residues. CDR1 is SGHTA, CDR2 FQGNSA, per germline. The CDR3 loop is CASSYLDKNTEAFF. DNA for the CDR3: TGTGCCAGCAGCTACCTGGACAAGAACACTGAAGCTTTCTTT.

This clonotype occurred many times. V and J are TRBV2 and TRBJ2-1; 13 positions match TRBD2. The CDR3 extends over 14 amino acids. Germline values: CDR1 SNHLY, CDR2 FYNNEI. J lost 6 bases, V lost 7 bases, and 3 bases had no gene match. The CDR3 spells CASNRLAGGNEQFF. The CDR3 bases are TGTGCCAGCAACCGACTAGCGGGGGGCAATGAGCAGTTCTTC. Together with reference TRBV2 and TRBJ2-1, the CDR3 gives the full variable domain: EPEVTQTPSHQVTQMGQEVILRCVPISNHLYFYWYRQILGQKVEFLVSFYNNEISEKSEIFDDQFSVERPDGSNFTLKIRSTKLEDSAMYFCASNRLAGGNEQFFGPGTRLTVL.

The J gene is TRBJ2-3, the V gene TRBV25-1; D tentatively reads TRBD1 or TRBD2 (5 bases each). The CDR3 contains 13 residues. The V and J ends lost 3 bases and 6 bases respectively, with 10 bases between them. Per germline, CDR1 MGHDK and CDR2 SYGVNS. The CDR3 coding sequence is TGTGCCAGCAGTGACGGGGCCCTGGATACGCAGTATTTT. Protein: CASSDGALDTQYF.

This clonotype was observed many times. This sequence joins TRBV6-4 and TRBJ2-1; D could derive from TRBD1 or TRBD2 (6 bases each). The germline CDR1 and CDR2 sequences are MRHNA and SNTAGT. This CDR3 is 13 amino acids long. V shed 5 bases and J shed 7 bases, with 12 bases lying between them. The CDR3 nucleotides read TGTGCCAGCAGTACGGGGGCAGGTAATGAGCAGTTCTTC. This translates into CASSTGAGNEQFF.

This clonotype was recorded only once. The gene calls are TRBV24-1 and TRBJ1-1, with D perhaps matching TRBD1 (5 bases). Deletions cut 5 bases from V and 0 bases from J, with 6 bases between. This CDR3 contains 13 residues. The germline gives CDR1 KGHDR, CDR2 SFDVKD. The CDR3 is CATSGGVNTEAFF. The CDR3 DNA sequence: TGTGCCACCAGTGGGGGGGTGAACACTGAAGCTTTCTTT.

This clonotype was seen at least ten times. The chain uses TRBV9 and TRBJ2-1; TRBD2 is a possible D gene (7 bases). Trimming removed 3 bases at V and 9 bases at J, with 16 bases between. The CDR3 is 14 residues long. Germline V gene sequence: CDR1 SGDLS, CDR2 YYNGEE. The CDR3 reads CASSASPRGGEQFF. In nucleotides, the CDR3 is TGTGCCAGCAGCGCTTCCCCTAGGGGGGGTGAGCAGTTCTTC.

The chain's CDR3 is CATSRDRGPNYGYTF. The CDR3 coding sequence is TGTGCCACCAGCAGAGACAGGGGCCCCAACTATGGCTACACCTTC. This chain links TRBV15 with TRBJ1-2, with D maybe TRBD1 (6 bases). The CDR3 sequence is 15 residues long. V gave up 0 bases and J gave up 2 bases, with 10 bases separating them. The germline V gene encodes CDR1 LNHNV and CDR2 YYDKDF (reference sequence).

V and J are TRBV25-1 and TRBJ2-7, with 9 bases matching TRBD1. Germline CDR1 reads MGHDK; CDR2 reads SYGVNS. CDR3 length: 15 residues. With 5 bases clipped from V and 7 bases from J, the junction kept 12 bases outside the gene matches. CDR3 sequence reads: CASSFGPGTGSEQYF. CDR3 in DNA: TGTGCCAGCAGTTTTGGGCCGGGGACAGGGAGTGAGCAGTACTTC.

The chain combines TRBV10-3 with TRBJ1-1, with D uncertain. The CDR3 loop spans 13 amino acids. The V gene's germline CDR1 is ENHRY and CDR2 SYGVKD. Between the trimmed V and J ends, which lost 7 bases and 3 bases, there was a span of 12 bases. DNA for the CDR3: TGTGCCATCACGGAGAGGGAGGACACTGAAGCTTTCTTT. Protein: CAITEREDTEAFF.

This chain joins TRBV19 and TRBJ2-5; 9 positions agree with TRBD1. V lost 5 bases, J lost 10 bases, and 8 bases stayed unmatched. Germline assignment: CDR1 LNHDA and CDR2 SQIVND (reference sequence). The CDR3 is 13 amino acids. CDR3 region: CASSAGTGKSQYF. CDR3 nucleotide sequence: TGTGCCAGTAGTGCCGGGACAGGGAAGAGCCAGTACTTC. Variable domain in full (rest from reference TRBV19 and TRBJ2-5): DGGITQSPKYLFRKEGQNVTLSCEQNLNHDAMYWYRQDPGQGLRLIYYSQIVNDFQKGDIAEGYSVSREKKESFPLTVTSAQKNPTAFYLCASSAGTGKSQYFGPGTRLLVL.

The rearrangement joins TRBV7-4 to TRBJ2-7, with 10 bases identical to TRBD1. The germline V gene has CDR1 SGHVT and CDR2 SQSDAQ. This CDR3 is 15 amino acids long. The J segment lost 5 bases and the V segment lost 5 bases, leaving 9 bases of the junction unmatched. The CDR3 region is CASSHMDRGTDEQYF. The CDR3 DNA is TGTGCCAGCAGCCATATGGACAGGGGGACCGACGAGCAGTACTTC.

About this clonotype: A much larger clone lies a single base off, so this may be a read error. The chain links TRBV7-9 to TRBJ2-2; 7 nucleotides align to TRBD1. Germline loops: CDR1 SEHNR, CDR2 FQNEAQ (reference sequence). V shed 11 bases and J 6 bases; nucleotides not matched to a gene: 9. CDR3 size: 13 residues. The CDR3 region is CARSNRGAGELFF. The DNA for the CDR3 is TGTGCCCGTTCGAACAGGGGAGCCGGGGAGCTGTTTTTT.

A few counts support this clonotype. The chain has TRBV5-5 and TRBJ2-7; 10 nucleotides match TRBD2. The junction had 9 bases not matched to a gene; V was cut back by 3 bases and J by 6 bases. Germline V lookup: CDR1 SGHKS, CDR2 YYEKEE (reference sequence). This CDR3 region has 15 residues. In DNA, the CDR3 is TGTGCCAGCAGCTCCCTAGCGGGAGTGCTTGCCGAGCAGTACTTC. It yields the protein CASSSLAGVLAEQYF.

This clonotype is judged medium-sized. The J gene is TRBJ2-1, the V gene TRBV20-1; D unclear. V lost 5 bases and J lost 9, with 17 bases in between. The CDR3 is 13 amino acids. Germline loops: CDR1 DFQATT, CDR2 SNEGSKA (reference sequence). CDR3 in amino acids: CSAENSVLGEQFF. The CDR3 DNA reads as TGCAGTGCTGAAAACAGTGTTTTGGGTGAGCAGTTCTTC.

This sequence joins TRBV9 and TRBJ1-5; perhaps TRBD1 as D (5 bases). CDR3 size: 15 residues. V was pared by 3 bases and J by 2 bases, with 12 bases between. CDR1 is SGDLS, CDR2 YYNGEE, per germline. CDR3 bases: TGTGCCAGCAGCGCCGGGGGAGAGGGCAATCAGCCCCAGCATTTT. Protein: CASSAGGEGNQPQHF.

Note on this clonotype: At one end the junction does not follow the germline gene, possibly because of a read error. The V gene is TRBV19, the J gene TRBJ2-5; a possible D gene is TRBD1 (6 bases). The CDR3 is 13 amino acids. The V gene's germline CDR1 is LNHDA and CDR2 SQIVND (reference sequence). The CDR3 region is CACSTGQQETQYF. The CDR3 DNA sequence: TGTGCCTGTAGTACCGGACAGCAAGAGACCCAGTACTTC.

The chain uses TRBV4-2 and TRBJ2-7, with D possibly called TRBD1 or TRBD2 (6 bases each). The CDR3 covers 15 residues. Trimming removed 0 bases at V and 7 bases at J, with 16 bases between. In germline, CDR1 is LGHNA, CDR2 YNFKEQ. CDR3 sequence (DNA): TGTGCCAGCAGCCAAGAGGGGGGCGCCTACAATGAGCAGTACTTC. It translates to CASSQEGGAYNEQYF.